The entry below gives a single T cell receptor (beta chain) sequence along with its context. What it binds is unknown. This record belongs to a study of T cell responses to AZD1222 COVID-19 vaccine. General study findings and limits: Spike-wide vaccine-associated CD4 TCRs dominated at 160-218 and 743-854. Unmutated variant regions are reportedly targeted by nearly half of spike-specific TCRs. Repertoires were sampled only after the peak T cell response.

Libraries were prepared by immunoSEQ multiplex PCR; TCRdb keeps only in-frame clonotypes and omits some of them. This repertoire shows more than 150,000 clones, about nine tenths found once; its top ten account for 5% to 7%. The CDR3 loop spans 16 amino acids. V was clipped by 3 bases and J by 5 bases, with 18 bases between them. CDR1 and CDR2 (germline): LGHNA, YNFKEQ. The sequencing used peripheral blood, collected on day 0 of AZD1222 vaccination. The source of this sequence is an adult in good health. This chain connects TRBV4-2 to TRBJ2-3, with D possibly TRBD2 on 7 matching bases. The CDR3 nucleotides read TGTGCCAGCAGCCAGGAAGTCGCGGGGGCGGGAGATACGCAGTATTTT. Encoded protein: CASSQEVAGAGDTQYF.